This T cell receptor beta chain was identified in a study of blood T cells in healthy people across ages. A second roughly 7 to 11 cycle PCR used barcoded and J-beta primers. Via MiXCR, TCRdb re-called the 5' RACE reads, giving one row per CDR3 protein. This table has about 400,000 distinct CDR3 sequences, 45% to 65% appearing once. CDR1 is DFQATT and CDR2 is SNEGSKA in the germline V gene (reference sequence). Trimming cost V 0 bases and J 1 base; bases outside gene matches: 5. The CDR3 spans 15 residues. This chain joins TRBV20-1 and TRBJ1-2, with TRBD1 matching 7 bases. Sequencing used blood. The TCR was taken from a man between 60 and 75 years old in good health. The DNA for the CDR3 is TGCAGTGCTAGAGACCTGGGACAGAGTAACTATGGCTACACCTTC. Amino acid sequence: CSARDLGQSNYGYTF.